A single sample gave rise to the 4 T cell receptor beta chains below, sequenced in a study of blood T cells in healthy people across ages (dated by TCRdb to between 2014 and 2016). The library was prepared using 5' RACE. Sequencing took place on an Illumina HiSeq 2500. The second PCR ran for roughly 6 to 11 cycles and used a J-beta primer mix along with a sample-barcoded 5' primer. Clones were called with MiXCR by TCRdb after fastp trimmed the public reads at Q25, and only in-frame beta chains were retained. Under each unique CDR3 protein, matching rows form one entry showing the most common genes and DNA. The table for this sample lists approximately 780,000 distinct CDR3 sequences; more than 25% of them were counted only once. The biggest ten clones account for 3% of the sample. In addition, the sample was reused for a study of T cells of mothers and their children.

Sequenced: blood. The receptors stem from a boy aged 5-17 years in good health.

In its sample, this clonotype was seen a few times. This chain links TRBV7-9 with TRBJ2-7; 9 nucleotides match TRBD1. Per the germline V gene, CDR1 is SEHNR and CDR2 is FQNEAQ (reference sequence). The V gene end was trimmed by 3 bases and the J gene end by 3 bases; junction bases not matched to a gene: 3. This CDR3 comprises 14 residues. CDR3 residues: CASSFRTGDYEQYF. Here the CDR3 DNA reads TGTGCCAGCAGCTTTCGGACAGGGGACTACGAGCAGTACTTC. The full variable domain, with the rest looked up from reference TRBV7-9 and TRBJ2-7, is DTGVSQNPRHKITKRGQNVTFRCDPISEHNRLYWYRQTLGQGPEFLTYFQNEAQLEKSRLLSDRFSAERPKGSFSTLEIQRTEQGDSAMYLCASSFRTGDYEQYFGPGTRLTVT.

Only a few counts were recorded for this clonotype. This chain connects TRBV20-1 to TRBJ1-4; TRBD1 might be the D (6 bases). Per germline, CDR1 DFQATT and CDR2 SNEGSKA (reference sequence). The CDR3 loop spans 14 amino acids. V was shortened by 3 bases and J by 10 bases, with 18 bases between the two germline ends. The CDR3 nucleotides read TGCAGTGCTAGGAGGGGGGCCGGGTATGGAAAACTGTTTTTT. It is translated as CSARRGAGYGKLFF.

This clonotype has at least ten counts. The J gene is TRBJ2-6, the V gene TRBV12-3 or TRBV12-4; D might be TRBD2 (5 bases). Between the trimmed V and J ends, which lost 6 bases and 2 bases, there was a span of 5 bases. CDR3 length: 13 amino acids. The CDR3 bases are TGTGCCAGCAGGAGGGCTGGGGCCAACGTCCTGACTTTC. This encodes CASRRAGANVLTF.

This clonotype was counted only a few times. V gene TRBV10-3 combines with J gene TRBJ2-5, with 8 nucleotides matching TRBD2. J was trimmed by 5 bases and V by 4 bases; bases with no gene match: 9. The germline CDR1 and CDR2 sequences are ENHRY and SYGVKD. The CDR3 is 15 amino acids. The CDR3 DNA sequence: TGTGCCATCAGTGCCTCCAGCGGGGGTGGGGAGACCCAGTACTTC. This translates into CAISASSGGGETQYF.